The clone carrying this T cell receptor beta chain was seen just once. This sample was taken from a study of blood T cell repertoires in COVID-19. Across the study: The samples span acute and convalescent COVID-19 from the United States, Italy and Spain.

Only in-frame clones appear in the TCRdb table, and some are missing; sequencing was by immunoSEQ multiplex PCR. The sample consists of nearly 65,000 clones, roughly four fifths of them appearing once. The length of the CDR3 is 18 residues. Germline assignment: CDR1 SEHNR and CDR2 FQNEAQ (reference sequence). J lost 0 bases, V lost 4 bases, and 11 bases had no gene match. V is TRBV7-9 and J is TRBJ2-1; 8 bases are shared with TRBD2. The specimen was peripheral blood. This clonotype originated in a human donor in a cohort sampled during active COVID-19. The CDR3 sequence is CASSSSRGDLSSYNEQFF. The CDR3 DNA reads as TGTGCCAGCAGCTCCTCGCGGGGGGACCTTAGCTCCTACAATGAGCAGTTCTTC.